A selection of T cell receptor beta chains follows, all from one sample in a study of T cells in Graves' hyperthyroidism and ophthalmopathy. TCRdb recomputed calls from the multiplex PCR reads with MiXCR, one row per CDR3 protein. This sample has under 450,000 distinct CDR3 sequences, with about 15% found just once. The sequenced sample consisted of blood. Source of these receptors: a woman in her late teens or twenties with Graves' hyperthyroidism. Both conserved end residues are part of each CDR3. Fields, in order: D gene, J gene, clone size, V gene, CDR3 protein, CDR3 DNA. D genes are given only for firm matches. Clone size, where shown, is once, few, many, or a class for clones that have expanded.

>-|TRBJ2-1|many|TRBV25-1
CASSVWASGNEQFF
TGTGCCAGCAGTGTATGGGCCTCGGGGAATGAGCAGTTCTTC
>TRBD1|TRBJ1-4|-|TRBV3-1
CGGSRGTAGGGKLFF
TGTGGGGGCAGCCGCGGGACAGCTGGCGGTGGAAAACTGTTTTTT
>-|TRBJ2-5|many|TRBV7-2
CASSINTGRQTQYF
TGTGCCAGCAGCATCAACACAGGGCGGCAGACCCAGTACTTC
>-|TRBJ2-2|few|TRBV20-1
CSARGGGPNTGELFF
TGCAGTGCTAGAGGAGGAGGGCCGAACACCGGGGAGCTGTTTTTT
>-|TRBJ2-2|-|TRBV6-1
CASSPRPGGTGELFF
TGTGCCAGCAGCCCCCGACCAGGCGGCACCGGGGAGCTGTTTTTT
>TRBD1|TRBJ1-2|many|TRBV10-2
CASSEAGQVYGYTF
TGCGCCAGCAGTGAGGCGGGACAGGTCTATGGCTACACCTTC
>-|TRBJ1-2|many|TRBV6-5
CATSWQGPSNYGYTF
TGTGCCACGTCGTGGCAGGGGCCCTCTAACTATGGCTACACCTTC
>TRBD2|TRBJ2-7|many|TRBV6-5
CASSYSVISGGHSYEQYF
TGTGCCAGCAGTTACTCCGTGATTAGCGGGGGGCACTCCTACGAGCAGTACTTC
>TRBD2|TRBJ2-5|many|TRBV6-5
CASSYSSSGGRETQYF
TGTGCCAGCAGTTACTCCTCTAGCGGGGGGAGAGAGACCCAGTACTTC
>-|TRBJ2-2|many|TRBV7-3
CASSRSRWQENTGELFF
TGTGCCAGCAGCCGTTCCAGGTGGCAGGAGAACACCGGGGAGCTGTTTTTT
>-|TRBJ1-6|many|TRBV15
CATSSGFTDSPLHF
TGTGCCACCAGCAGTGGGTTCACGGATTCACCCCTCCACTTT
>-|TRBJ2-3|-|TRBV5-1
CASSLARAHTDTQYF
TGCGCCAGCAGCTTGGCTCGGGCGCACACAGATACGCAGTATTTT
>TRBD2|TRBJ2-3|many|TRBV7-3
CASSLATSGRADTQYF
TGTGCCAGCAGCTTAGCTACTAGCGGGAGGGCAGATACGCAGTATTTT
>-|TRBJ1-2|many|TRBV28
CASSLQGLGSDGYTF
TGTGCCAGCAGCTTACAGGGTTTGGGGTCTGATGGCTACACCTTC
>-|TRBJ2-3|many|TRBV6-2/TRBV6-3
CASSPLWRETDTQYF
TGTGCCAGCAGCCCCCTCTGGAGAGAAACAGATACGCAGTATTTT
>TRBD1|TRBJ1-2|-|TRBV5-1
CASSLRGQGALNYGYTF
TGCGCCAGCAGCTTAAGGGGACAGGGGGCGCTTAACTATGGCTACACCTTC
>-|TRBJ1-1|once|TRBV4-1
CASSRSRQLNTEAFF
TGCGCCAGCAGCCGTAGCAGGCAGTTGAACACTGAAGCTTTCTTT
>-|TRBJ2-7|many|TRBV3-1
CASSPRAGSSYEQYF
TGTGCCAGCAGCCCCCGGGCAGGGAGCTCCTACGAGCAGTACTTC
>-|TRBJ1-1|few|TRBV5-1
CASKLQGENTEAFF
TGCGCCAGCAAATTACAGGGAGAGAACACTGAAGCTTTCTTT
>-|TRBJ2-3|-|TRBV20-1
CSARDGPSGTDTQYF
TGCAGTGCTAGAGATGGGCCTAGCGGCACAGATACGCAGTATTTT
>-|TRBJ2-1|-|TRBV2
CASSEDGGGQFF
TGTGCCAGCAGTGAAGATGGCGGGGGCCAGTTCTTC
>-|TRBJ1-1|many|TRBV30
CAWTRFTEAFF
TGTGCCTGGACAAGGTTCACTGAAGCTTTCTTT
>TRBD1|TRBJ2-5|-|TRBV12-5
CASGPTGFFQETQYF
TGTGCTAGTGGTCCGACAGGGTTTTTTCAAGAGACCCAGTACTTC
>-|TRBJ2-5|-|TRBV25-1
CASSEWGLKETQYF
TGTGCCAGCAGTGAATGGGGGTTAAAAGAGACCCAGTACTTC
>-|TRBJ1-5|many|TRBV10-3
CAISEVGGGPQPQHF
TGTGCCATCAGTGAGGTCGGTGGCGGCCCACAGCCCCAGCATTTT
>-|TRBJ2-5|-|TRBV20-1
CSARDTALFETQYF
TGCAGTGCTAGAGACACCGCTCTTTTCGAGACCCAGTACTTC
>-|TRBJ2-5|many|TRBV7-3
CASSLTVLETQYF
TGTGCCAGCAGCTTAACAGTTTTGGAGACCCAGTACTTC
>-|TRBJ1-1|few|TRBV18
CASSPSANTEAFF
TGTGCCAGCTCACCATCGGCAAACACTGAAGCTTTCTTT
>-|TRBJ1-2|many|TRBV6-1
CASTQGDQGYTF
TGTGCCAGCACCCAAGGGGATCAAGGCTACACCTTC
>TRBD1|TRBJ2-2|many|TRBV7-9
CASSSGQADGELFF
TGTGCCAGCAGCTCTGGACAGGCGGACGGGGAGCTGTTTTTT
>TRBD2|TRBJ2-3|-|TRBV6-2/TRBV6-3
CASSDEAGAADTQYF
TGTGCCAGCAGTGACGAAGCGGGAGCAGCAGATACGCAGTATTTT
>-|TRBJ2-7|-|TRBV30
CAWHGMGEQYF
TGTGCCTGGCACGGGATGGGCGAGCAGTACTTC
>TRBD1|TRBJ2-7|few|TRBV14
CASSHLQGVRTYEQYF
TGTGCCAGCAGCCATCTCCAGGGGGTGAGAACCTACGAGCAGTACTTC
>-|TRBJ2-1|few|TRBV7-9
CAGDDEQFF
TGTGCCGGCGACGATGAGCAGTTCTTC
>TRBD2|TRBJ2-3|few|TRBV29-1
CSVQEASGDTQYF
TGCAGCGTCCAAGAGGCTAGCGGAGATACGCAGTATTTT
>TRBD1|TRBJ2-3|many|TRBV28
CASTQGGTGAADTQYF
TGTGCCAGCACCCAAGGGGGGACAGGGGCGGCAGATACGCAGTATTTT
>-|TRBJ1-1|many|TRBV27
CASEDKGISGNTEAFF
TGTGCCAGCGAAGACAAGGGGATTAGTGGGAACACTGAAGCTTTCTTT
>TRBD1|TRBJ2-7|few|TRBV20-1
CSARAGTGVEQYF
TGCAGTGCTAGAGCCGGGACAGGGGTCGAGCAGTACTTC
>TRBD1|TRBJ1-5|many|TRBV7-2
CASSSQGAQPQHF
TGTGCCAGCAGCTCACAGGGGGCTCAGCCCCAGCATTTT
>-|TRBJ2-2|many|TRBV5-5
CASSLGPSRNTGELFF
TGTGCCAGCAGCTTGGGTCCGTCGAGGAACACCGGGGAGCTGTTTTTT
>TRBD1|TRBJ1-3|few|TRBV20-1
CSAGTAGNTIYF
TGCAGTGCTGGGACAGCCGGAAACACCATATATTTT
>TRBD2|TRBJ2-3|few|TRBV18
CASSPALAGDTDTQYF
TGTGCCAGCTCCCCAGCGCTAGCGGGGGACACAGATACGCAGTATTTT
>TRBD1|TRBJ1-5|many|TRBV20-1
CSAPGGGTTNSNQPQHF
TGCAGTGCCCCAGGGGGGGGGACTACGAATAGCAATCAGCCCCAGCATTTT
>-|TRBJ1-6|-|TRBV6-2/TRBV6-3
CTSSTLNNSPLHF
TGTACCAGCAGTACCCTCAATAATTCACCCCTCCACTTT
>-|TRBJ1-1|many|TRBV19
CASSYPVDGLPEAFF
TGTGCCAGTAGTTACCCGGTAGACGGCCTCCCTGAAGCTTTCTTT
>-|TRBJ1-1|many|TRBV4-2
CASSQQGGNTEAFF
TGTGCCAGCAGCCAACAGGGTGGGAACACTGAAGCTTTCTTT
>TRBD1|TRBJ2-7|few|TRBV5-1
CASRSPGGEQYF
TGCGCCAGCCGCTCGCCAGGGGGCGAGCAGTACTTC
>-|TRBJ1-6|many|TRBV12-3/TRBV12-4
CASSLRGSYNSPLHF
TGTGCCAGCAGTTTGAGGGGGTCCTATAATTCACCCCTCCACTTT
>-|TRBJ2-1|many|TRBV28
CASSKYNEQFF
TGTGCCAGCTCCAAGTACAATGAGCAGTTCTTC
>TRBD2|TRBJ2-1|many|TRBV27
CASSLSGLAGYNEQFF
TGTGCCAGCAGTTTATCAGGACTAGCGGGGTACAATGAGCAGTTCTTC
>TRBD1|TRBJ1-2|many|TRBV19
CASSNTGGARDGYTF
TGTGCCAGTAGTAACACAGGGGGCGCCCGGGATGGCTACACCTTC
>TRBD1|TRBJ1-2|-|TRBV10-3
CAISEWTGGANYGYTF
TGTGCCATCAGTGAGTGGACAGGAGGAGCTAACTATGGCTACACCTTC
>-|TRBJ1-2|-|TRBV19
CASSISGPNYGYTF
TGTGCCAGTAGTATATCGGGGCCTAACTATGGCTACACCTTC
>-|TRBJ1-3|-|TRBV6-5
CASSYGQPFSGNTIYF
TGTGCCAGCAGTTACGGACAGCCATTCTCTGGAAACACCATATATTTT
>TRBD2|TRBJ2-4|many|TRBV19
CASSPGLAGIQYF
TGTGCCAGTAGTCCGGGACTAGCGGGGATTCAGTACTTC